This TCR beta chain derives from a study of cytomegalovirus exposure and HLA in healthy donors. The CDR3 is made up of 12 amino acids. The ends were cut back, 4 bases at V and 4 bases at J, with 7 bases in the middle. Germline-derived CDR1 and CDR2 are SNHLY and FYNNEI. PCR used 60 Vbeta primers and 13 Jbeta primers. Some clones are missing from TCRdb's copy, which holds only in-frame ones; the method was immunoSEQ multiplex PCR. Among roughly 90,000 clones listed, approximately 69% were seen once. The chain couples TRBV2 to TRBJ1-1; D is perhaps TRBD1 (5 bases). The sequence derives from a man aged 25-40 years in good health and CMV-seropositive. Sequenced input: PBMCs. The CDR3, as DNA: TGTGCCAGCAGTGGGGGGGGCACTGAAGCTTTCTTT. Residues: CASSGGGTEAFF.